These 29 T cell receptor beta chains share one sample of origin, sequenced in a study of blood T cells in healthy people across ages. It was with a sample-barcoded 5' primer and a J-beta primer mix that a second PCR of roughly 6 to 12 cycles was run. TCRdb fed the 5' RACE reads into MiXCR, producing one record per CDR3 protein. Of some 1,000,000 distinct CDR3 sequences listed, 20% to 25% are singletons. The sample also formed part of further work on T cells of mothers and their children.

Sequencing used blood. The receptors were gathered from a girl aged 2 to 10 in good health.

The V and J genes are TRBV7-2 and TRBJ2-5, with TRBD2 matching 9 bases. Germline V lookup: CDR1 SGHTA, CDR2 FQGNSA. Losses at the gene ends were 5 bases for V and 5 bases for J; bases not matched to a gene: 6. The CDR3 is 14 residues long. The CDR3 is CASSLRGGLETQYF. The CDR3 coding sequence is TGTGCCAGCAGCCTGCGGGGGGGCCTCGAGACCCAGTACTTC.

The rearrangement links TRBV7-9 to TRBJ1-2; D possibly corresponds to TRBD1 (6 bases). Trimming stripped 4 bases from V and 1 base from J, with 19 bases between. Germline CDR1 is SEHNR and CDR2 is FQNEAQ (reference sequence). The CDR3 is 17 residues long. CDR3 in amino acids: CASSSLVGQGFNYGYTF. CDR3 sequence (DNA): TGTGCCAGCAGCTCCCTGGTCGGGCAGGGGTTTAACTATGGCTACACCTTC.

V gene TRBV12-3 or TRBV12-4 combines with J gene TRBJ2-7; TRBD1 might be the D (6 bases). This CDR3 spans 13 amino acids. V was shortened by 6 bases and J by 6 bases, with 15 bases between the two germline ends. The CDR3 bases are TGTGCCAGCAGATCCATACAGGGAGTCGAGCAGTACTTC. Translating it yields CASRSIQGVEQYF.

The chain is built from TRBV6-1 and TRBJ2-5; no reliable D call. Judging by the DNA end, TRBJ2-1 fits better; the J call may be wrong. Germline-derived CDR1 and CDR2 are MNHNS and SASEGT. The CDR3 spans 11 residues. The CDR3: CASILGNEQFF. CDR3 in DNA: TGTGCCAGCATCTTGGGAAATGAGCAGTTCTTC.

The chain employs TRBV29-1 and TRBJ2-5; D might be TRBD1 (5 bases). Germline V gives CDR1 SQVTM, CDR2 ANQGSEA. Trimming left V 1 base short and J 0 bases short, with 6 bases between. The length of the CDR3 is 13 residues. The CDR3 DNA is TGCAGCGTTGAAGCCAGGGACCAAGAGACCCAGTACTTC. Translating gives CSVEARDQETQYF.

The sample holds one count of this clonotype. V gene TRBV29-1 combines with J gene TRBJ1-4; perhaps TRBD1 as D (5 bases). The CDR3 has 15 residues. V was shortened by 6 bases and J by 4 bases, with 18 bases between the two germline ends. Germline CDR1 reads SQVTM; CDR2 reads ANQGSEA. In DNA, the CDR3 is TGCAGCGTGGGTCTCAGTGGGGCGATTAATGAAAAACTGTTTTTT. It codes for CSVGLSGAINEKLFF. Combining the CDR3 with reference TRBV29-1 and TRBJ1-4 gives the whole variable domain SAVISQKPSRDICQRGTSLTIQCQVDSQVTMMFWYRQQPGQSLTLIATANQGSEATYESGFVIDKFPISRPNLTFSTLTVSNMSPEDSSIYLCSVGLSGAINEKLFFGSGTQLSVL.

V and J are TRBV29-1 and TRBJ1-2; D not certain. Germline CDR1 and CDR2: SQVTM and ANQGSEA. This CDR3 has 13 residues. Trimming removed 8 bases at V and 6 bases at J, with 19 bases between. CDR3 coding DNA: TGCAGCCTCGCCCCGGGCTTGAGGAATGGCTACACCTTC. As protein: CSLAPGLRNGYTF.

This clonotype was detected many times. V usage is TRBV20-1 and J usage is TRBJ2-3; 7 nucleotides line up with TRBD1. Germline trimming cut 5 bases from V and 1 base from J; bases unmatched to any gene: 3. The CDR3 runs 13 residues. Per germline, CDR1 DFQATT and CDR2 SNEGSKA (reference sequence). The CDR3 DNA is TGCAGTGCTCCCGGGACAGGCACAGATACGCAGTATTTT. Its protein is CSAPGTGTDTQYF.

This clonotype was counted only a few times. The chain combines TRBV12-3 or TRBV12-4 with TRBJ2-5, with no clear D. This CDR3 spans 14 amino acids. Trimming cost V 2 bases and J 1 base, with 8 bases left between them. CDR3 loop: CASSLNGPQETQYF. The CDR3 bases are TGTGCCAGCAGTTTAAACGGGCCCCAAGAGACCCAGTACTTC.

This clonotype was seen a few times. The DNA for the CDR3 is TGCAGTGCTAGAGCGGCTAGCTGGGATACGCAGTATTTT. Translation gives CSARAASWDTQYF. The V and J genes are TRBV20-1 and TRBJ2-3; tentative D call: TRBD2 (5 bases). This CDR3 has 13 amino acids. Germline CDR1 is DFQATT and CDR2 is SNEGSKA (reference sequence). The V and J ends lost 1 base and 6 bases respectively, with 11 bases between them.

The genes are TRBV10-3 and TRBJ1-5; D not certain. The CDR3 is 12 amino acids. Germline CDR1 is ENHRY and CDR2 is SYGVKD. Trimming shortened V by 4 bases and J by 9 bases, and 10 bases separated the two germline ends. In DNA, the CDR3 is TGTGCCATCAGTGTGGGGAATGGGCCCCAGCATTTT. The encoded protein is CAISVGNGPQHF.

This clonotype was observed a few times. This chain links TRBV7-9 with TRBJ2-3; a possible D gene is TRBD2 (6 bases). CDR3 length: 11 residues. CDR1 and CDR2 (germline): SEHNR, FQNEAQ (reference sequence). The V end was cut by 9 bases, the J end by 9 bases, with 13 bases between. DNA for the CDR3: TGTGCCAGTAGCGGCGGCCCGACGCAGTATTTT. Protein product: CASSGGPTQYF.

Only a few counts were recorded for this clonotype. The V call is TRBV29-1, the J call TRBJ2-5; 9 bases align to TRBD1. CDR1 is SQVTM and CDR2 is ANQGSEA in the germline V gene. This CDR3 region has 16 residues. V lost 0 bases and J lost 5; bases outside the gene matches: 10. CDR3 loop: CSVEDPTGGTGETQYF. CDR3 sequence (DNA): TGCAGCGTTGAAGATCCGACAGGGGGTACGGGTGAGACCCAGTACTTC.

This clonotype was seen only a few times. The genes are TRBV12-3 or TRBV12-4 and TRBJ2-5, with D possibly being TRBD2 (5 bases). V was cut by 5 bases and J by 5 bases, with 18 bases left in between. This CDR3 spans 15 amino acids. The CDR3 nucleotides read TGTGCCAGCAGTCCCGACCCCGGACGGGGTGAGACCCAGTACTTC. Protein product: CASSPDPGRGETQYF.

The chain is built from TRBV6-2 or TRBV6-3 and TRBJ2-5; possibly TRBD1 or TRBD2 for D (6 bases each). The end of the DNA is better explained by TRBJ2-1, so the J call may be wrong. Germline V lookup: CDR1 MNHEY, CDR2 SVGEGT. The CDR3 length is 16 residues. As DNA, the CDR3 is TGTGCCAGCACCTCCCGTGGGGGGCATTACTACAATGAGCAGTTCTTC. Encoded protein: CASTSRGGHYYNEQFF.

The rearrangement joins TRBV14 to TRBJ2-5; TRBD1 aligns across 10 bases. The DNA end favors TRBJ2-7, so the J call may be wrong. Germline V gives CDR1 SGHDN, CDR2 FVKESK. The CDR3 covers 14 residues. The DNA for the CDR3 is TGTGCCAGCACCCAGACAGGGGGCACCCACGAGCAGTACTTC. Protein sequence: CASTQTGGTHEQYF.

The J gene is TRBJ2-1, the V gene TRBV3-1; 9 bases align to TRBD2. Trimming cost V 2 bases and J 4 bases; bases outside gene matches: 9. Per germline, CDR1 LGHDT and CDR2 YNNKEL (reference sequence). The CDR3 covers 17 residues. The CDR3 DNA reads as TGTGCCAGCAGCCAACCTGCGGCGGGAGGGGGTTACAATGAGCAGTTCTTC. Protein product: CASSQPAAGGGYNEQFF.

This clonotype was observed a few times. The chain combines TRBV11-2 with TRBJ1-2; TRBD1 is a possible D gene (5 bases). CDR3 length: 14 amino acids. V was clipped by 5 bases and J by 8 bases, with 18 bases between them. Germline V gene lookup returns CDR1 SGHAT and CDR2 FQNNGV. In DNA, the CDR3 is TGTGCCAGCAGCCCCCGGACATCTAAAGTCGGCTACACCTTC. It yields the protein CASSPRTSKVGYTF.

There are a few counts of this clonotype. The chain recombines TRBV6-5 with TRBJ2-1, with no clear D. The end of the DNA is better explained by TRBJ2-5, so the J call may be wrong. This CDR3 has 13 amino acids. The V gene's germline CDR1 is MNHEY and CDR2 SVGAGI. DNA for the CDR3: TGTGCCAGCAGTTACTATGAGAAAGAGACCCAGTACTTC. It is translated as CASSYYEKETQYF.

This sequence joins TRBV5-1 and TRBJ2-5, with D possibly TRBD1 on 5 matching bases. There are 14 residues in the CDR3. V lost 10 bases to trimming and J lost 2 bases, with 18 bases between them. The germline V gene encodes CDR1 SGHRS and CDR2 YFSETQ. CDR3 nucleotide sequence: TGCGCCTGCGCGTTTACAGGTTTACAAGAGACCCAGTACTTC. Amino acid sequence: CACAFTGLQETQYF.

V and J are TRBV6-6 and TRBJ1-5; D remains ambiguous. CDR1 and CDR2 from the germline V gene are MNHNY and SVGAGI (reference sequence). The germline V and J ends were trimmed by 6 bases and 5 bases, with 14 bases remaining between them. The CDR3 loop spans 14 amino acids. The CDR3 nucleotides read TGTGCCAGCAGCCAGGACGGATTTTATCAGCCCCAGCATTTT. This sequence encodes CASSQDGFYQPQHF.

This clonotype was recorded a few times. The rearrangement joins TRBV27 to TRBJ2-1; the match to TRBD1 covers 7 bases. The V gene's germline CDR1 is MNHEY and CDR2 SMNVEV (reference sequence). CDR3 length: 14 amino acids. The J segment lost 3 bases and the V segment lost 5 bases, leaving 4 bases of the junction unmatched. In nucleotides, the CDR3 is TGTGCCAGCAGTACGGGGACAGTCTACAATGAGCAGTTCTTC. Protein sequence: CASSTGTVYNEQFF.

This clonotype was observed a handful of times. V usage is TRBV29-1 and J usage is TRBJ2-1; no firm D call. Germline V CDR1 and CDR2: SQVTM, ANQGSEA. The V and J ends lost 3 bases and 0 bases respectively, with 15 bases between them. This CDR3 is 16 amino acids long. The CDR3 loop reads CSVELVGSPSYNEQFF. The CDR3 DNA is TGCAGCGTTGAGTTGGTGGGGTCCCCCTCCTACAATGAGCAGTTCTTC.

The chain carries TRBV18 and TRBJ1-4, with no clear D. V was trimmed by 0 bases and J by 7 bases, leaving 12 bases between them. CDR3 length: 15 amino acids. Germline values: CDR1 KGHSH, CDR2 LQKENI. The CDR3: CASSPPTAAIEKLFF. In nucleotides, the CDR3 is TGTGCCAGCTCACCACCGACGGCGGCCATTGAAAAACTGTTTTTT.

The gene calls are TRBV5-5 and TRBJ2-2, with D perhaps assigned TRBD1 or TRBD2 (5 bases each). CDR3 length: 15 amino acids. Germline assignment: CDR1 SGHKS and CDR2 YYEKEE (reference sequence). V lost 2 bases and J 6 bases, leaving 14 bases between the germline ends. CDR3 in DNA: TGTGCCAGCAGCTTAGGAGCTTGGGGGTCCGGGGAGCTGTTTTTT. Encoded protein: CASSLGAWGSGELFF.

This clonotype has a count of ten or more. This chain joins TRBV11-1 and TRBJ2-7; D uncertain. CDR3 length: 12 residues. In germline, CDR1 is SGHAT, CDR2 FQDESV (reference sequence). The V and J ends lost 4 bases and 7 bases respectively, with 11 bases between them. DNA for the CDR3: TGTGCCAGCAGCTCGCTAGGGCGGGAGCAGTACTTC. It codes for CASSSLGREQYF.

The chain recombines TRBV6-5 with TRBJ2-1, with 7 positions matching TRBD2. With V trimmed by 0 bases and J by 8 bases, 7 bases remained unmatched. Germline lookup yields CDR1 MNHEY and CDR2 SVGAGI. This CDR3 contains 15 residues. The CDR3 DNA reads TGTGCCAGCAGTTACTCCCGGACTAGTTTGTATGAGCAGTTCTTC. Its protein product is CASSYSRTSLYEQFF.

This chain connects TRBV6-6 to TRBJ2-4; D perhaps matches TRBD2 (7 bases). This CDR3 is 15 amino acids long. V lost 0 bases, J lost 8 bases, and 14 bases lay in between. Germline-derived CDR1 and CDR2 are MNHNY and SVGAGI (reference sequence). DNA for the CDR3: TGTGCCAGCAGTTACTCGCGCGGGGGCCCCGACATTCAGTACTTC. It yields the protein CASSYSRGGPDIQYF.

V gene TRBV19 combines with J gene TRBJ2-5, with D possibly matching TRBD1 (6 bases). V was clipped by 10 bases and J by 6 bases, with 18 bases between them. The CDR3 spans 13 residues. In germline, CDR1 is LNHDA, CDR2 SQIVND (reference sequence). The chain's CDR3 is CATRPGGAKTQYF. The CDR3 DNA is TGTGCCACCCGACCTGGGGGCGCAAAGACCCAGTACTTC.